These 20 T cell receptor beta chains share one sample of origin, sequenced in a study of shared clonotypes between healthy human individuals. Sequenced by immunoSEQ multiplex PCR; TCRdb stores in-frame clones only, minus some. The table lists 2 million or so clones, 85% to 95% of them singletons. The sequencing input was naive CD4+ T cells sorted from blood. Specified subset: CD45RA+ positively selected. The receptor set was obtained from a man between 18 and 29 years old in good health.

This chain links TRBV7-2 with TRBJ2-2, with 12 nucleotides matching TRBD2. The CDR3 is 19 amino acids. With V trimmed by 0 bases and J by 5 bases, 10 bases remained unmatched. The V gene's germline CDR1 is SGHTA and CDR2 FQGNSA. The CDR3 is CASSLAVGLAGGRTGELFF. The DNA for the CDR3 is TGTGCCAGCAGCTTAGCGGTCGGGCTAGCGGGAGGGCGGACCGGGGAGCTGTTTTTT.

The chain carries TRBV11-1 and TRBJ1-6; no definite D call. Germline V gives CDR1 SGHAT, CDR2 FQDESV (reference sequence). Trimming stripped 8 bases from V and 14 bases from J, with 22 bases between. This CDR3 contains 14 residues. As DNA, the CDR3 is TGTGCCAGCGGTTTAATGGTCGGGGATCCGGCCCTCCACTTT. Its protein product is CASGLMVGDPALHF. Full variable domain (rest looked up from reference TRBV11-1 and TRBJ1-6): EAEVAQSPRYKITEKSQAVAFWCDPISGHATLYWYRQILGQGPELLVQFQDESVVDDSQLPKDRFSAERLKGVDSTLKIQPAELGDSAMYLCASGLMVGDPALHFGNGTRLTVT.

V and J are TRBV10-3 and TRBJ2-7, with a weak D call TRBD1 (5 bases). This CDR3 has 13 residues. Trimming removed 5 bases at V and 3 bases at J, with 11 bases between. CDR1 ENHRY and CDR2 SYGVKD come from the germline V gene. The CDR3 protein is CAISRQSLYEQYF. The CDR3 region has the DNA TGTGCCATCAGTAGACAGTCCCTCTACGAGCAGTACTTC.

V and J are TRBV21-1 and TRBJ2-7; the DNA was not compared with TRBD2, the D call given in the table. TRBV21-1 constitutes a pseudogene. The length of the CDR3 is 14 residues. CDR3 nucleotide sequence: TGTGCCAGCAGCAAAGTTTCCCCCGGCTACGAGCAGTACTTC. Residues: CASSKVSPGYEQYF.

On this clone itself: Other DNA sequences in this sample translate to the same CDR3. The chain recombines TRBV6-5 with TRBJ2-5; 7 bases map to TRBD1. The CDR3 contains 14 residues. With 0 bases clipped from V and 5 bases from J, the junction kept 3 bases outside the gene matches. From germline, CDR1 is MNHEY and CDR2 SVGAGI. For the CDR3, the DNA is TGTGCCAGCAGTTACTCGACAGGGCAGGAGACCCAGTACTTC. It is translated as CASSYSTGQETQYF.

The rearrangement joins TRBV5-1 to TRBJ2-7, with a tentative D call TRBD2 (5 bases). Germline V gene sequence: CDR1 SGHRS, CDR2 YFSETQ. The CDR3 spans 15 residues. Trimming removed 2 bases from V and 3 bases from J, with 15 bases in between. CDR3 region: CASSLRPGSSYEQYF. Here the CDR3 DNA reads TGCGCCAGCAGCTTACGTCCGGGGTCGAGCTACGAGCAGTACTTC. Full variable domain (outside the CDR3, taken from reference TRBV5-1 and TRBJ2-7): KAGVTQTPRYLIKTRGQQVTLSCSPISGHRSVSWYQQTPGQGLQFLFEYFSETQRNKGNFPGRFSGRQFSNSRSEMNVSTLELGDSALYLCASSLRPGSSYEQYFGPGTRLTVT.

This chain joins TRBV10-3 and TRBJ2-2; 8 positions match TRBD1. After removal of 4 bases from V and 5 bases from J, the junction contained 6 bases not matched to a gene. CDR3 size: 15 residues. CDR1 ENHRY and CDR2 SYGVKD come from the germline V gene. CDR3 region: CAISAYGQGTGELFF. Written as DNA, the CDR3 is TGTGCCATCAGTGCTTATGGACAGGGAACCGGGGAGCTGTTTTTT.

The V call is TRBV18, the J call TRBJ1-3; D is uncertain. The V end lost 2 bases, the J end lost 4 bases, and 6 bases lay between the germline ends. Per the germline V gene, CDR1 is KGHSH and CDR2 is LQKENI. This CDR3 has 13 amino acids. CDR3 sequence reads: CASSPILGNTIYF. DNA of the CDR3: TGTGCCAGCTCACCAATCCTGGGAAACACCATATATTTT.

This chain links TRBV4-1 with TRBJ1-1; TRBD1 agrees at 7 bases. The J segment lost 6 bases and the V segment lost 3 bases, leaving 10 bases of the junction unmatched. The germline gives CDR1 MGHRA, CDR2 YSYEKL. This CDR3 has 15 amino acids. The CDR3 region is CASSQVDRIRPEAFF. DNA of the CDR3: TGCGCCAGCAGCCAGGTGGACAGGATCCGGCCTGAAGCTTTCTTT.

The CDR3 loop is CASSSTTEALYEQYF. CDR3 sequence (DNA): TGTGCCAGCAGCTCCACCACGGAGGCCCTCTACGAGCAGTACTTC. This sequence joins TRBV7-2 and TRBJ2-7, with D perhaps TRBD2 (5 bases). CDR3 length: 15 residues. Germline CDR1 SGHTA, CDR2 FQGNSA. Trimming left V 4 bases short and J 3 bases short, with 16 bases between.

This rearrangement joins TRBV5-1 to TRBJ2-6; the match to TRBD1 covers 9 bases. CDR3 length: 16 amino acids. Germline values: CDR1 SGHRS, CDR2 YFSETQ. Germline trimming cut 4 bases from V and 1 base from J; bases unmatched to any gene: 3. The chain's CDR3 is CASSGGTGSGANVLTF. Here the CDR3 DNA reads TGCGCCAGCAGCGGAGGGACAGGGTCTGGGGCCAACGTCCTGACTTTC.

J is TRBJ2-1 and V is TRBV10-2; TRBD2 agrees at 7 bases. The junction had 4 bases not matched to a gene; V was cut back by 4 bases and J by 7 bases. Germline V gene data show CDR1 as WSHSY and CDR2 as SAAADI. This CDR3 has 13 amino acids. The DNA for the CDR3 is TGCGCCAGCAGTGGTCTACTAGCGAATGAGCAGTTCTTC. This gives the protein CASSGLLANEQFF.

CDR3: CASSLPRAGGQGYTF. Written as DNA, the CDR3 is TGTGCCAGCAGCCTCCCTAGGGCAGGGGGGCAGGGCTACACCTTC. The V and J genes are TRBV5-4 and TRBJ1-2; 7 bases line up with TRBD1. The CDR3 spans 15 residues. The V segment lost 4 bases and the J segment 8 bases; nucleotides outside the gene matches: 14. The germline V gene encodes CDR1 SGHNT and CDR2 YYREEE (reference sequence).

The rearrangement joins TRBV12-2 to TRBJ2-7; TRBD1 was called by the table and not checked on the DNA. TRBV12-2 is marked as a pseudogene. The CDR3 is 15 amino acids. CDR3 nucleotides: TGTGCAAGTCGCTTAGAGGACAGGGGTACGCACGAGCAGTACTTC. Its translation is CASRLEDRGTHEQYF.

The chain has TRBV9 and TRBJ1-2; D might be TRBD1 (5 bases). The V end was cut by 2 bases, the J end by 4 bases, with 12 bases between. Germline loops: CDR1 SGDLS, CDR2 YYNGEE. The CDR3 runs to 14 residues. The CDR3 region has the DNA TGTGCCAGCAGCGTTCTCGGCCAGGGCTATGGCTACACCTTC. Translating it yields CASSVLGQGYGYTF.

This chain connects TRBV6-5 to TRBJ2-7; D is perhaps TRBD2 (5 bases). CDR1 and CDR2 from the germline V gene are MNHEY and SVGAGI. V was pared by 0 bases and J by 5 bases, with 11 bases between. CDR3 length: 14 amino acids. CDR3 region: CASSYSGSGNEQYF. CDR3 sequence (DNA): TGTGCCAGCAGTTACTCGGGGTCGGGGAACGAGCAGTACTTC.

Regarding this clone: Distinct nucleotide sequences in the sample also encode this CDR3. The CDR3 reads CASSLGGTGTYEQYF. CDR3 DNA sequence: TGCGCCAGCAGCTTGGGCGGGACAGGGACCTACGAGCAGTACTTC. This chain links TRBV5-1 with TRBJ2-7, with 9 bases aligning to TRBD1. This CDR3 is built from 15 residues. V trimming: 0 bases; J trimming: 2 bases; junction bases outside the gene matches: 3. CDR1 is SGHRS, CDR2 YFSETQ, per germline. The variable domain in full, with the rest retrieved from reference TRBV5-1 and TRBJ2-7, is KAGVTQTPRYLIKTRGQQVTLSCSPISGHRSVSWYQQTPGQGLQFLFEYFSETQRNKGNFPGRFSGRQFSNSRSEMNVSTLELGDSALYLCASSLGGTGTYEQYFGPGTRLTVT.

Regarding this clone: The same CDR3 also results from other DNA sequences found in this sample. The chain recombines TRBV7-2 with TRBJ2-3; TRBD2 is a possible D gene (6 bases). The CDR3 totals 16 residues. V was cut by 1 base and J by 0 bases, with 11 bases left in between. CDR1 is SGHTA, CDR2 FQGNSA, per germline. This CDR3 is CASSLELAVSTDTQYF. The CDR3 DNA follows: TGTGCCAGCAGCTTAGAACTAGCCGTTAGCACAGATACGCAGTATTTT.

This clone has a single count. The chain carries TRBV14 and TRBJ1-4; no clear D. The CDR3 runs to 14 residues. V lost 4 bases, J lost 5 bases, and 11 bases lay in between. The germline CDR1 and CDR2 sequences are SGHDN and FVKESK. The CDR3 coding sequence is TGTGCCAGCAGCCGAGGGATACCGAATGAAAAACTGTTTTTT. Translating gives CASSRGIPNEKLFF.

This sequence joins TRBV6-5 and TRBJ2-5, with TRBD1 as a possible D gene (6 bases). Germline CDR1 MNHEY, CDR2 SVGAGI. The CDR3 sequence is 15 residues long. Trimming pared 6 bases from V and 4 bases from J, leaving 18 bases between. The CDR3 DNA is TGTGCCAGCAGGCCCAGGGGCGGAACAGGAGAGACCCAGTACTTC. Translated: CASRPRGGTGETQYF.